The 2 T cell receptor beta chains below were found in one sample sequenced in a study of technical replicates of blood from a handful of donors. Clones were sequenced by immunoSEQ multiplex PCR, and TCRdb holds only the in-frame ones, with some missing. Of 64,000 or so clones listed, 95% to 97% are singletons. Source material: T cells isolated from PBMCs. The receptors shown here come from a human donor in good health.

The genes are TRBV5-1 and TRBJ2-6; D is possibly TRBD1 (6 bases). The CDR3 contains 19 residues. V was pared by 0 bases and J by 2 bases, with 18 bases between. From germline, CDR1 is SGHRS and CDR2 YFSETQ. CDR3 amino acids: CASSLAIGGLETGANVLTF. DNA for the CDR3: TGCGCCAGCAGCTTGGCCATAGGGGGTCTAGAAACTGGGGCCAACGTCCTGACTTTC.

V usage is TRBV10-3 and J usage is TRBJ1-1; 8 bases fit TRBD1. The CDR3 is made up of 18 amino acids. The germline CDR1 and CDR2 sequences are ENHRY and SYGVKD. With 4 bases clipped from V and 1 base from J, the junction kept 14 bases outside the gene matches. CDR3 nucleotides: TGTGCCATCAGTGCTCAGCAAGGACAGGGAGAAAGGAACACTGAAGCTTTCTTT. Its translation: CAISAQQGQGERNTEAFF.